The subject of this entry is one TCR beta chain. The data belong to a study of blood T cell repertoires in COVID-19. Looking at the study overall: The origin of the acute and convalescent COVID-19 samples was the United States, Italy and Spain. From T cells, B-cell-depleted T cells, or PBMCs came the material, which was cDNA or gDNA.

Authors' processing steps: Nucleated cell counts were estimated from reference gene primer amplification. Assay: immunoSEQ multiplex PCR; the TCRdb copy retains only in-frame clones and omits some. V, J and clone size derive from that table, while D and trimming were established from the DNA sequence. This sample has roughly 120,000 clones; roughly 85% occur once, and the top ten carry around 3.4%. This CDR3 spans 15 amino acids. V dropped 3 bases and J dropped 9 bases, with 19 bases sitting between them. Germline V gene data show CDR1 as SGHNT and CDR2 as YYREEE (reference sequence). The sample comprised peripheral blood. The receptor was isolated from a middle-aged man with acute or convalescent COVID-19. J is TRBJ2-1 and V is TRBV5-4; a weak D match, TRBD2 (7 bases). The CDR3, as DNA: TGTGCCAGCAGCTCTCAACAGGGAGGGTGGGGTGAGCAGTTCTTC. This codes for CASSSQQGGWGEQFF.